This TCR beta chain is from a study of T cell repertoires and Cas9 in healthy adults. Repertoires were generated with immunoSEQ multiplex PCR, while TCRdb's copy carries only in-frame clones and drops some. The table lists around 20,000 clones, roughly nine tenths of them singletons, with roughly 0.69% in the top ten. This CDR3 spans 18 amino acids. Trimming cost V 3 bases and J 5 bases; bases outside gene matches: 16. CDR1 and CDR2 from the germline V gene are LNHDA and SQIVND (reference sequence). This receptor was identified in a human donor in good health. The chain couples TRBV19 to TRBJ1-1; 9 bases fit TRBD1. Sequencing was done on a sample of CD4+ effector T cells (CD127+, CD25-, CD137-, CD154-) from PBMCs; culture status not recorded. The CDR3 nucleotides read TGTGCCAGTAGTATCAGGCCGTCGGGACAGGGTCGGCGGACTGAAGCTTTCTTT. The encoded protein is CASSIRPSGQGRRTEAFF.